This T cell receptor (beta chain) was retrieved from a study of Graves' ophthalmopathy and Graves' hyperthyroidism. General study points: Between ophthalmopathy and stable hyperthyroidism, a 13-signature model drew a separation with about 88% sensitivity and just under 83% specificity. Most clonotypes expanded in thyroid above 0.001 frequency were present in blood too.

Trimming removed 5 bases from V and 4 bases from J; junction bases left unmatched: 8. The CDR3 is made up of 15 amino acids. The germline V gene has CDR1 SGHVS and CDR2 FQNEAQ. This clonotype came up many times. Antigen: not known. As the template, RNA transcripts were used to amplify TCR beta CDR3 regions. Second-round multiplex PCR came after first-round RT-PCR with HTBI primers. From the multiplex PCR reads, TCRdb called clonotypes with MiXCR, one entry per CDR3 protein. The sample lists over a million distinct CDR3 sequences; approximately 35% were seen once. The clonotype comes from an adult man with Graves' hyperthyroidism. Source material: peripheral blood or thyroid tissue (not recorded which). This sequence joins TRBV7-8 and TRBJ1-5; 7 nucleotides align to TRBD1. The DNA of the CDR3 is TGTGCCAGCAGCCACAGGGGAATATGGAATCAGCCCCAGCATTTT. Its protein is CASSHRGIWNQPQHF.